This T cell receptor beta chain was captured by sequencing in a study of metastatic and nonmetastatic thyroid tumors. Study details: Comparative analysis of repertoires was undertaken across blood and tumor or nodule tissue obtained from malignant and benign thyroid patients. Study results and limitations: For both blood and tumor, malignant thyroid tumors reportedly showed significantly higher TCR beta diversity than benign nodules did.

The length of the CDR3 is 15 residues. Germline V gene data show CDR1 as SGHTA and CDR2 as FQGNSA. V was clipped by 7 bases and J by 2 bases, with 17 bases between them. Original analysis: Across clinicopathological groups, CDR3 differences served as the basis for building a distant-metastasis classifier for papillary thyroid cancer. TCRdb re-processed the PCR reads through MiXCR. The V and J calls follow TCRdb's processing rather than the paper's. The repertoire holds tens of thousands of clones, with 20% as singletons. The sample holds many counts of this clone. Its matching antigen is unknown. Patients underwent thyroid surgery, and none had received any treatment before it.

The chain couples TRBV7-2 to TRBJ2-5; TRBD1 is a possible D gene (5 bases). This clonotype originated in a female donor with papillary thyroid cancer or a benign thyroid nodule (not recorded which). Some clones in this sample may be carry-over from other donors' samples. The sample comprised blood. As DNA, the CDR3 is TGTGCCAGCAATGCTGCGCAGGGTTGGCAAGAGACCCAGTACTTC. Translating gives CASNAAQGWQETQYF.